The 11 T cell receptor beta chains given below trace back to one sample, sequenced in a study of beta chain features in type 1 diabetes. Study-level points and caveats: A moderate, significant TCRB CDR3 shortening appeared in type 1 diabetes across four CD4+ subsets.

Sequencing targeted expressed TCRB transcripts, as all isolated RNA had been reverse transcribed. Assay used: immunoSEQ multiplex PCR; TCRdb lists only in-frame clones, some missing. The sample consists of 85,000 to 110,000 clones, roughly 28% of them appearing once. Antigens for these TCRs are unknown. Sequenced: central memory CD4+ T cells from blood. The receptors shown here come from a woman in her late teens or twenties with type 1 diabetes.

The sample holds a few counts of this clone. The V call is TRBV7-6, the J call TRBJ1-4, with a tentative D call TRBD1 (5 bases). Germline-derived CDR1 and CDR2 are SGHVS and FNYEAQ. Trimming took off 5 bases at V and 4 bases at J, with 11 bases between the two ends. This CDR3 contains 14 residues. The CDR3 spells CASSQGVGNEKLFF. For the CDR3, the DNA is TGTGCCAGCAGCCAGGGTGTCGGTAATGAAAAACTGTTTTTT.

The sample holds a few counts of this clone. V is TRBV7-9 and J is TRBJ1-1, with D hard to call. This CDR3 region has 12 residues. Germline V lookup: CDR1 SEHNR, CDR2 FQNEAQ (reference sequence). With 1 base removed from V and 6 bases from J, the gap between germline ends came to 6 bases. This chain's CDR3 is CASSLVSPEAFF. In nucleotides, the CDR3 is TGTGCCAGCAGCTTAGTTAGCCCTGAAGCTTTCTTT.

The chain joins TRBV28 to TRBJ2-4; 7 bases line up with TRBD1. J gave up 7 bases and V 7 bases, and 13 bases lay outside the gene matches. The CDR3 extends over 15 amino acids. Looked up from germline, CDR1 is MDHEN and CDR2 is SYDVKM. The CDR3 spells CASIGRGGGWNIQYF. The DNA of the CDR3 is TGTGCCAGCATTGGGAGAGGGGGCGGTTGGAACATTCAGTACTTC.

The V and J genes are TRBV28 and TRBJ1-2; 7 nucleotides align to TRBD1. The CDR3 is 13 amino acids. J was trimmed by 0 bases and V by 8 bases; bases with no gene match: 3. CDR1 and CDR2 from the germline V gene are MDHEN and SYDVKM. The CDR3 bases are TGTGCCAGCGCCAGGGGGGCTAACTATGGCTACACCTTC. Its protein is CASARGANYGYTF.

This rearrangement joins TRBV6-1 to TRBJ2-5; D not certain. The CDR3 consists of 11 residues. The ends were cut back, 6 bases at V and 5 bases at J, with 7 bases in the middle. Germline assignment: CDR1 MNHNS and CDR2 SASEGT. CDR3 sequence reads: CASSPRETQYF. CDR3 coding DNA: TGTGCCAGCAGCCCCCGGGAGACCCAGTACTTC.

The chain recombines TRBV5-1 with TRBJ2-1, with D unclear. Trimming pared 0 bases from V and 0 bases from J, leaving 10 bases between. The CDR3 is 16 amino acids. Germline assignment: CDR1 SGHRS and CDR2 YFSETQ. The CDR3 here is CASSLVPTPSYNEQFF. For the CDR3, the DNA is TGCGCCAGCAGCTTGGTTCCAACACCCTCCTACAATGAGCAGTTCTTC.

This clone was recorded a few times. The CDR3 reads CAWDTGSKTQYF. CDR3 sequence (DNA): TGTGCCTGGGACACAGGGTCGAAGACCCAGTACTTC. The gene calls are TRBV30 and TRBJ2-5; D is perhaps TRBD1 (6 bases). CDR1 and CDR2 (germline): GTSNPN, SVGIG (reference sequence). V lost 5 bases to trimming and J lost 6 bases, with 13 bases between them. The CDR3 is 12 residues long.

This clone was counted between two and nine times. The genes are TRBV18 and TRBJ2-3; 7 bases are shared with TRBD2. Germline V gene lookup returns CDR1 KGHSH and CDR2 LQKENI. Unmatched junction bases numbered 6, after V lost 2 bases and J lost 1 base. The CDR3 covers 16 residues. CDR3 region: CASSPGPGGGTDTQYF. The CDR3 DNA reads as TGTGCCAGCTCACCAGGGCCGGGAGGAGGCACAGATACGCAGTATTTT.

The chain links TRBV6-6 to TRBJ2-5; D perhaps matches TRBD1 (6 bases). CDR1 is MNHNY, CDR2 SVGAGI, per germline (reference sequence). V lost 3 bases to trimming and J lost 1 base, with 9 bases between them. The CDR3 is 14 residues long. CDR3 in amino acids: CASSYSTGQETQYF. The DNA of the CDR3 is TGTGCCAGCAGTTATTCGACAGGCCAAGAGACCCAGTACTTC.

The chain is built from TRBV28 and TRBJ2-7, with D uncertain. CDR1 and CDR2 from the germline V gene are MDHEN and SYDVKM. Trimming removed 2 bases from V and 0 bases from J, with 8 bases in between. This CDR3 contains 14 residues. The CDR3 sequence: CASSLSSISYEQYF. The DNA of the CDR3 is TGTGCCAGCAGTTTAAGCTCCATCTCCTACGAGCAGTACTTC.

This clone was found a few times. J is TRBJ2-7 and V is TRBV18, with D hard to call. V was pared by 3 bases and J by 3 bases, with 3 bases between. Per germline, CDR1 KGHSH and CDR2 LQKENI. The CDR3 sequence is 11 residues long. The CDR3 DNA reads as TGTGCCAGCTCACCCCTCTACGAGCAGTACTTC. This codes for CASSPLYEQYF.